The rows below give T cell receptor beta chains drawn from one sample of a study of OX40 agonist ivuxolimab in advanced cancers. Here immunoSEQ multiplex PCR was the method, and the copy in TCRdb shows in-frame clones only, minus some. The repertoire holds approximately 82,000 clones, with about nine tenths as singletons. The material was CD4+ or CD8+ T cells sorted from blood, obtained in a trial of the OX40 agonist ivuxolimab. The receptor source for this set is an adult with an advanced solid tumor such as melanoma, head and neck, liver or kidney cancer. The CDR3 runs from the conserved cysteine through the conserved F or W. D genes are given only for firm matches.

V gene	D gene	CDR3 protein
TRBV7-2	NA	CASSPKLLQGNEQFF
TRBV7-2	TRBD2	CASSSTINGLAVYQETQYF
TRBV7-9	TRBD1	CASSLDRGVAYGYTF
TRBV7-6	NA	CASSLAGAGGEKLFF
TRBV9	TRBD2	CASSVGTSGIRNNEQFF
TRBV4-2	NA	CASSQEAAGSSKNIQYF
TRBV5-1	TRBD1	CASSRPPSGQGTDTQYF
TRBV18	TRBD1	CASSSIGTGGEKLFF
TRBV28	TRBD1	CASSPGQGTRQPQHF
TRBV19	NA	CASRTPSGANVLTF
TRBV7-9	NA	CASSLERIPYEQYF
TRBV5-1	TRBD2	CASSFGGGSETQYF
TRBV7-8	NA	CASSSSRVSYEQYF
TRBV19	TRBD2	CASSIGTSGSHTGETQYF
TRBV5-1	TRBD1	CASSTQGAYNEQFF
TRBV7-2	NA	CASSLDWGQPQHF
TRBV5-4	TRBD1	CASSEQGRDQPQHF
TRBV19	TRBD1	CASSRRTGDNQPQHF
TRBV19	NA	CASREGSLYSYEQYF
TRBV6-1	NA	CASSEMYREKLFF
TRBV6-6	TRBD2	CASSYLTSAGELFF
TRBV18	TRBD1	CASSPPGTGGRYEQYF
TRBV19	NA	CASKENRGTDTQYF
TRBV7-8	NA	CASSLLENSNTGELFF
TRBV6-5	NA	CASSLRGGHQPQHF
TRBV19	NA	CASSLREGGGYTF
TRBV7-9	TRBD2	CASSLTGASGSEQYF
TRBV5-1	TRBD2	CASSQLAGPNTGELFF
TRBV5-1	TRBD2	CASSLLAGEAEQYF
TRBV12-5	NA	CASASRARGLETAGTEAFF
TRBV5-1	NA	CASSLTANAGELFF
TRBV6-5	NA	CASSTQGTGELFF
TRBV6-5	NA	CASGRTLYEQYF
TRBV5-1	NA	CASSLDLAPDTQYF
TRBV5-1	TRBD1	CASSRETGVNTEAFF
TRBV28	NA	CAAGFRGYTF
TRBV19	TRBD1	CASRRPGQGVSGYTF
TRBV7-2	NA	CASSARSVETQYF
TRBV29-1	NA	CSVVSIAEQYF
TRBV5-1	NA	CASSLGRGYYGYTF
TRBV5-4	TRBD2	CASSPGLAGGEETQYF
TRBV11-2	TRBD2	CASSFFETSGPADTDTQYF
TRBV6-5	NA	CASGLEGTEAFF
TRBV11-3	NA	CASSLEETQYF
TRBV5-1	NA	CASSSSGGAEADTQYF
TRBV2	TRBD1	CASSDRQGRTDTQYF
TRBV5-1	NA	CASSLGTVNTEAFF
TRBV5-1	TRBD2	CASAPRLAGGQETQYF
TRBV7-2	TRBD2	CASSLGLAGASEQFF
TRBV28	TRBD1	CASSPGTGYEQYF
TRBV5-1	NA	CASSGTGELFF
TRBV5-1	TRBD1	CASSGTDNEKLFF